The clone carrying this T cell receptor beta chain was seen at least ten times. Its matching antigen is unknown. This sample was included in a study of T cells in Graves' hyperthyroidism and ophthalmopathy. General study results and limits: Ophthalmopathy could be told apart from stable hyperthyroidism with a 13 V-J model. Most clonotypes that expanded in the thyroid above 0.001 also showed up in blood.

In the ophthalmopathy cohort, Clinical Activity Score was at least 3, NOSPECS grade at least 4, and duration under 3 months. For the diagnoses, clinical symptoms, serum thyroxine and TRAb, thyroid ultrasound and orbital computed tomography were used. The germline V and J ends were trimmed by 5 bases and 11 bases, with 18 bases remaining between them. The CDR3 extends over 13 amino acids. Per germline, CDR1 MNHEY and CDR2 SVGEGT. The investigators amplified TCR beta CDR3 regions from RNA transcripts. HTBI primers were employed in a first-round RT-PCR of the TCR CDR3. TCRdb processed the multiplex PCR reads anew with MiXCR; each CDR3 protein has one entry. The sample has over 500,000 distinct CDR3 sequences, approximately 17% seen once.

The chain recombines TRBV6-2 or TRBV6-3 with TRBJ2-5, with D perhaps TRBD1 (6 bases). The receptor comes from a woman between 18 and 29 years old with Graves' ophthalmopathy. Material: blood. As DNA, the CDR3 is TGTGCCAGCAGTGTACAAAAACAGGGAATACAGTACTTC. It codes for CASSVQKQGIQYF.